These T cell receptor beta chains were read from a single sample in a study of T-cell memory formation after mild COVID-19. Via MiXCR, TCRdb re-called the 5' RACE reads, giving one row per CDR3 protein. The table records more than 120,000 distinct CDR3 sequences, roughly a fifth of them present only once. The specimen sequenced was PBMCs or a T cell subset sorted from them (not recorded which). Every receptor here comes from an adult woman who had mild COVID-19 (a few samples of this study predate the infection). Cell type and time point are not known. Each CDR3 is given with its conserved first and last residue. Fields, in order: J gene, V gene, clone size, CDR3 protein. The size entry is marked missing in some rows and otherwise reads once, few, many or a size class.

>TRBJ2-7|TRBV29-1|-
CSVASGAGGIYEQYF
>TRBJ2-1|TRBV10-3|-
CAARAGGPHNEQFF
>TRBJ2-3|TRBV9|-
CASSVVAGADTQYF
>TRBJ2-7|TRBV4-2|-
CASSQGSASGHYEQYF
>TRBJ2-4|TRBV2|few
CASSADGGAVSIQYF
>TRBJ2-3|TRBV7-2|-
CASSTPAGVNTDTQYF
>TRBJ2-4|TRBV14|-
CASSQAGGNIQYF
>TRBJ2-2|TRBV2|-
CASSSLAGGELFF
>TRBJ2-5|TRBV5-6|few
CASSYPLRIQETQYF
>TRBJ1-2|TRBV11-2|-
CASSPLQGGNYGYTF
>TRBJ1-1|TRBV5-1|few
CASSLGHRNTEAFF
>TRBJ1-1|TRBV12-3/TRBV12-4|few
CASSLRSGRTEAFF
>TRBJ2-7|TRBV6-6|-
CASRTLVGGEQYF
>TRBJ2-4|TRBV20-1|few
CSAVQGAAKNIQYF
>TRBJ2-1|TRBV5-5|few
CASSWERTSEQFF
>TRBJ1-6|TRBV12-3/TRBV12-4|few
CASSQGQGGSPLHF
>TRBJ2-4|TRBV15|few
CATSRDTLAKNIQYF
>TRBJ1-2|TRBV5-1|-
CASSLGGDGGYTF
>TRBJ1-1|TRBV3-1|-
CASSLGTMGTEAFF
>TRBJ2-5|TRBV19|-
CASSMYTGQETQYF
>TRBJ2-3|TRBV6-6|-
CASRQGMQDTQYF
>TRBJ2-1|TRBV11-1|many
CASSLGQSYNEQFF
>TRBJ1-1|TRBV9|-
CASSVWDKGEAFF
>TRBJ2-1|TRBV2|few
CASSLRPTPGNEQFF
>TRBJ2-3|TRBV7-9|few
CASTHWAGGTDTQYF
>TRBJ2-7|TRBV11-3|-
CASSSRAGGASEQYF
>TRBJ2-7|TRBV14|few
CASSQVSRNSYEQYF
>TRBJ1-3|TRBV3-1|many
CASSPTGLSSGNTIYF
>TRBJ2-7|TRBV30|-
CAWSAGRAYEQYF
>TRBJ1-1|TRBV6-5|-
CASSYGRLNTEAFF
>TRBJ2-1|TRBV13|few
CASSLTLNEQFF
>TRBJ1-2|TRBV12-3/TRBV12-4|many
CASSSDRKPSYGYTF
>TRBJ1-1|TRBV6-5|-
CASSYFPSGLRRNTEAFF
>TRBJ1-1|TRBV5-1|-
CASSFGGVWTEAFF
>TRBJ1-1|TRBV2|-
CASSDRGVTEAFF
>TRBJ1-2|TRBV7-8|-
CASSFSGDGYTF
>TRBJ2-1|TRBV12-3/TRBV12-4|-
CASSLTSGRAVSYNEQFF
>TRBJ2-5|TRBV6-5|few
CASSQWTTGTVQETQYF
>TRBJ2-1|TRBV12-3/TRBV12-4|few
CASLASGGAGQFF
>TRBJ2-3|TRBV6-2/TRBV6-3|-
CASSPQRRGGVDTQYF
>TRBJ2-2|TRBV18|-
CASSPPSSPTGELFF
>TRBJ1-5|TRBV20-1|-
CSASQARGNQPQHF
>TRBJ1-1|TRBV6-1|-
CASSVQGAATEAFF
>TRBJ2-3|TRBV6-5|-
CASSYSVVAGGTDTQYF
>TRBJ2-3|TRBV5-1|-
CASSLNRAEDTKYF
>TRBJ1-2|TRBV6-2/TRBV6-3|few
CASSYGSRLGGYTF
>TRBJ1-1|TRBV5-1|few
CASSLAQLNTEAFF
>TRBJ2-7|TRBV11-2|-
CASSLLKNRGFYEQYF
>TRBJ1-1|TRBV30|-
CAWSDRLNTEAFF
>TRBJ1-2|TRBV5-1|-
CASRQSFNYGYTF
>TRBJ2-7|TRBV5-6|many
CASSWMTKRRRGNEQYF
>TRBJ2-7|TRBV20-1|-
CSANRRDRGVYEQYF
>TRBJ2-1|TRBV29-1|-
CSAMSLGSYNEQFF